A selection of T cell receptor beta chains follows, all from one sample in a study of blood T cell repertoires in COVID-19. Method: immunoSEQ multiplex PCR; TCRdb's copy keeps in-frame clones and lacks some. The table shows about 340,000 clones, with more than 75% occurring only once. The specimen was peripheral blood. The receptor source for this set is a woman aged 50 to 60 with COVID-19, enrolled during active disease. Both conserved end residues are part of each CDR3. The order of the fields is CDR3 protein, clone size, D gene, V gene, J gene. The D gene is left open where the match is weak. Only part of the rows carry a size: once, few, many, or a class if the clone is expanded.

CASSPGTARSSSQETQYF	NA	TRBD1	TRBV23-1	TRBJ2-5
CASSLDRPNTGELFF	NA	TRBD1	TRBV28	TRBJ2-2
CAISVDTEKLFF	NA	NA	TRBV10-3	TRBJ1-4
CASTLAGVNEQFF	NA	TRBD2	TRBV6-6	TRBJ2-1
CASTGQVTYGYTF	NA	TRBD1	TRBV12-3/TRBV12-4	TRBJ1-2
CASSYHGTSGHNEQFF	once	TRBD2	TRBV6-6	TRBJ2-1
CASATTTDRAFSGNTIYF	NA	TRBD1	TRBV19	TRBJ1-3
CASSPRDRGRFGNTEAFF	NA	TRBD1	TRBV4-2	TRBJ1-1
CASSQGTGDYEQYF	NA	TRBD1	TRBV4-1	TRBJ2-7
CASRFYERGHYEQYF	NA	TRBD2	TRBV10-1	TRBJ2-7
CSARVGGIRAQDTQYF	NA	NA	TRBV29-1	TRBJ2-3
CASRMRQGLTDTQYF	once	NA	TRBV19	TRBJ2-3
CASRGTSGSYEQYF	NA	TRBD2	TRBV2	TRBJ2-7
CASSLAPSGYEQYF	once	TRBD2	TRBV5-8	TRBJ2-7
CASSFYVAEAFF	NA	NA	TRBV12-3/TRBV12-4	TRBJ1-1